This TCR beta chain was profiled in a study of a mutant IDH1 vaccine in newly diagnosed glioma (dated by TCRdb to the early 2020s). With respect to the entire study: Vaccination started 4-6 weeks after radiotherapy alone, or was given together with temozolomide cycles in the groups whose treatment included chemotherapy. Of the approximately 30 treated patients, about 62% were male and 37.5% were female, and the mean age was approximately 39 years. Prior to enrollment, standard therapy consisting of radiotherapy alone, temozolomide alone, or radiochemotherapy with temozolomide had been administered to patients, with the combination being received by most patients. The week-35 safety follow-up was designated visit V12, and the week-47 end of study was designated visit V13. Peripheral blood was drawn at six visits: V03 (baseline), V05, V07, V10, V12 and V13. For exploratory analyses, longitudinal TCRB deep sequencing was carried out in roughly 25 treated patients wherever samples were available.

General conclusions and limits of the study: PBMC samples for TCRB deep sequencing were selected based on availability. Immune responses induced by the vaccine were seen in 93.3% of patients across multiple MHC alleles. The authors stated that sample limitations prevented analyses of patient blood samples from being reproduced. No apparent relationship was observed between pseudoprogression and alterations in the top peripheral T cell clonotypes detected by TCRB sequencing.

In the case of this clone: What this receptor recognizes is not known. No much larger clone is present one base from it, and per-base qualities are unavailable.

Libraries were prepared through the immunoSEQ multiplex PCR assay. Following the manufacturer's protocol, the hsTCRB Kit was used to amplify rearranged TCR beta chain sequences. Sequencing of TCRB libraries was carried out on an Illumina MiSeq. In the original analysis: The kit vendor's proprietary platform handled demultiplexing, trimming and gene mapping. TCRdb obtained this table from immuneACCESS and retained in-frame rearrangements with V and J assigned. These tables miss some clones; where compared with another copy, unresolved V genes account for less than half of the shortfall, and the remainder is unexplained. V, J and clone size were drawn from that table, and D and trimming were deduced from the DNA. The sample contains fewer than 70,000 clones, 85% to 90% of them found a single time. The ten largest account for about 2% of the sample. From cysteine to phenylalanine, the CDR3 is 17 amino acids long. The kept DNA is CDR3 alone, 51 bases in frame from the first base. The V end loses 3 bases and the J end loses 2 bases, and a stretch of 21 bases separates them. CDR1 SGHRS and CDR2 YFSETQ are derived from the germline V gene.

Explained via the paper, the time point label denotes: week 35, safety follow-up. A 20-mer mutant IDH1 peptide at 300 micrograms in Montanide made up each vaccine dose, which was injected subcutaneously together with topical imiquimod. Eight vaccinations were administered to patients in weeks 1, 3, 5, 7, 11, 15, 19 and 23, corresponding to visits V03 through V10. Newly diagnosed WHO grade 3 or 4 IDH1-mutant astrocytomas showing loss of nuclear ATRX were present in the donors. The samples were drawn from NOA16, a multicentre, single-arm, open-label phase I trial in Germany that tested a mutant IDH1 peptide vaccine in humans for the first time. The DNeasy Blood and Tissue Kit was used to extract genomic DNA from EDTA blood for TCRB sequencing.

Here the chain combines TRBV5-1 and TRBJ2-7; D gene: possibly TRBD2, on 6 matching bases. The clonotype was recovered from a man aged 25 to 40 with glioma. Source: PBMCs, taken from a glioma patient whose treatment included an IDH1 peptide vaccine. The nucleotide sequence is given as TGCGCCAGCAGCTGGAGGGCCGGGAGCACAGAGACCTACGAGCAGTACTTC. This codes for CASSWRAGSTETYEQYF.